One TCR beta chain is described in this entry. Its antigen has not been determined. No clone much larger than this one lies a single base away; base qualities are absent. In the prospective study, participants were roughly 18 to 95 years old, resided in about two dozen geographic areas of the United States, and were enrolled through a virtual design. In the prospective study, participants were assigned to cohorts based on the clinical history participants reported in a screening survey and a study questionnaire. ImmuneRACE Cohort 3 recovered participants were defined by two consecutive negative NP/OP PCR tests, healthcare professional clearance, or symptom resolution. In the prospective study, whole blood, serum and a nasopharyngeal or oropharyngeal swab were collected from each participant by mobile phlebotomists. Additional blood draws and questionnaires over an approximately two-month period could optionally be provided by prospective study participants. Prospective study blood samples were shipped either frozen or at room temperature before DNA extraction.

TCRbeta CDR3 regions were amplified from genomic DNA using the immunoSEQ Assay, a bias-controlled multiplex PCR. On the authors' methods: The number of nucleated cells in each sample was estimated from the amplification of reference gene primers within the assay. To quantify the absolute abundance of each unique TCRbeta CDR3 rearrangement, sequence reads were collapsed and filtered. For each sample, productive Simpson clonality was calculated as the square root of Simpson's diversity index across productive rearrangements. TCRdb obtained this table from immuneACCESS and retained in-frame rearrangements with V and J assigned. These tables miss some clones; where compared with another copy, unresolved V genes account for less than half of the shortfall, and the remainder is unexplained. V and J calls plus clone size are reproduced from that table; the DNA served to infer D and trimming. Here the sample has approximately 140,000 clones; less than 90% occur a single time. The ten largest clones capture approximately 2.3% of the sample.

The V and J ends are trimmed by 0 bases and 5 bases, leaving 5 bases between them. The CDR3 spans 13 residues, from the cysteine through the phenylalanine. Only CDR3 DNA remains: 39 bases, in frame from the first base. The germline V gene encodes CDR1 SGHNT and CDR2 YYREEE (reference sequence). This sample was included in a study of blood T cell repertoires in COVID-19 (dated by TCRdb to about 2020). For the wider study: Collaborator samples came from the United States, Italy and Spain and covered acute and convalescent phases of COVID-19. The prospective study material was composed of cDNA or gDNA derived from T cells, B-cell-depleted T cells, or PBMCs. The dataset comprised deeply sampled blood TCRbeta repertoires from subjects exposed to, actively infected with, or recovered from COVID-19. The repertoires were released in a freely available public database meant as a resource for research on the immune response to SARS-CoV-2. The samples were drawn from the first 160 participants of the ongoing ImmuneRACE study and from 1,254 subjects provided by 6 global collaborators. A de-identified subject ID, COVID-19 status, age in years and sex were almost always included in the sample metadata. Where available, HLA class I and class II types were obtained from metadata supplied by the sample provider rather than from assay-based typing. Broad study findings and their caveats: Clinical and demographic metadata were provided uncurated, with the amount varying by source and participant.

The chain is encoded by TRBV5-4 joined to TRBJ2-2; too little of a D gene remains to name it. The receptor comes from a woman aged 45-60 years who had recovered from COVID-19. Specimen: PBMCs or T cells enriched from blood (not recorded which). The sequenced DNA: TGTGCCAGCAGCTTGGATCCTACCGGGGAGCTGTTTTTT. It codes for CASSLDPTGELFF.